The 21 T cell receptor beta chains presented below share a single source sample, sequenced in a study of blood T cell repertoires in COVID-19. Sequenced by immunoSEQ multiplex PCR; TCRdb stores in-frame clones only, minus some. The repertoire holds a few hundred thousand clones, with 80% to 90% as singletons. The specimen was peripheral blood. These receptors were collected from a man aged 55 to 70 with acute or convalescent COVID-19.

The V gene is TRBV28, the J gene TRBJ1-2; 7 bases match TRBD1. From germline, CDR1 is MDHEN and CDR2 SYDVKM. The trim removed 6 bases at V and 1 base at J, leaving 11 bases unmatched. There are 16 residues in the CDR3. The CDR3 reads CASSPYTGDVNYGYTF. CDR3 nucleotide sequence: TGTGCCAGCAGCCCCTACACAGGGGACGTTAACTATGGCTACACCTTC.

The V gene is TRBV10-3, the J gene TRBJ1-1; D remains unclear. CDR3 length equals 15 residues. The V gene's germline CDR1 is ENHRY and CDR2 SYGVKD. Deletions cut 8 bases from V and 0 bases from J, with 16 bases between. The chain's CDR3 is CAISVTPIVNTEAFF. DNA of the CDR3: TGTGCCATCTCTGTTACGCCAATAGTGAACACTGAAGCTTTCTTT.

V usage is TRBV23-1 and J usage is TRBJ2-7; 10 nucleotides line up with TRBD2. TRBV23-1 is an open reading frame, and its role is uncertain. With V trimmed by 2 bases and J by 4 bases, 11 bases remained unmatched. CDR3 length: 17 amino acids. The CDR3 DNA sequence: TGCGCCAGCAGTCAAAAGAAGGCTAGCGGGAGAGGGTACGAGCAGTACTTC. Encoded protein: CASSQKKASGRGYEQYF.

CDR3 in DNA: TGTGCCAGCACCCGCGCAGGCCGGCGGAACACTGAAGCTTTCTTT. It specifies CASTRAGRRNTEAFF. The rearrangement uses TRBV28 and TRBJ1-1, with D unresolved. Germline lookup yields CDR1 MDHEN and CDR2 SYDVKM. V lost 7 bases and J lost 1, with 16 bases in between. This CDR3 has 15 amino acids.

This clone has just a few counts. V is TRBV7-9 and J is TRBJ2-1; 11 bases line up with TRBD2. The V gene's germline CDR1 is SEHNR and CDR2 FQNEAQ (reference sequence). Losses at the gene ends were 5 bases for V and 0 bases for J; bases not matched to a gene: 12. The CDR3 runs 19 residues. The CDR3 reads CASSPSGTSGLDSYNEQFF. CDR3 sequence (DNA): TGTGCCAGCAGCCCTTCCGGGACTAGCGGACTGGACTCCTACAATGAGCAGTTCTTC.

The chain links TRBV25-1 to TRBJ2-4; tentatively, D is TRBD1 (5 bases). The CDR3 length is 14 residues. The V end was cut by 0 bases, the J end by 8 bases, with 11 bases between. Per the germline V gene, CDR1 is MGHDK and CDR2 is SYGVNS. The CDR3 sequence: CASSEYKGQDIQYF. CDR3 nucleotide sequence: TGTGCCAGCAGTGAATATAAGGGGCAAGACATTCAGTACTTC.

This sequence joins TRBV2 and TRBJ1-5; TRBD1 agrees at 7 bases. V was pared by 11 bases and J by 7 bases, with 8 bases of the junction left unmatched. The CDR3 runs to 12 residues. Germline CDR1 SNHLY, CDR2 FYNNEI. Here the CDR3 DNA reads TGTGCCGGCCAGGGGGAAGGACAGCCCCAGCATTTT. It encodes CAGQGEGQPQHF. Filled out from reference TRBV2 and TRBJ1-5, the complete variable domain reads EPEVTQTPSHQVTQMGQEVILRCVPISNHLYFYWYRQILGQKVEFLVSFYNNEISEKSEIFDDQFSVERPDGSNFTLKIRSTKLEDSAMYFCAGQGEGQPQHFGDGTRLSIL.

CDR3 protein: CASSSDQTPGLAGIYEQYF. In DNA form, the CDR3 reads TGTGCCAGCAGTTCAGATCAAACCCCGGGACTAGCGGGAATCTACGAGCAGTACTTC. This chain joins TRBV27 and TRBJ2-7; 13 positions match TRBD2. J lost 3 bases, V lost 4 bases, and 15 bases had no gene match. The V gene's germline CDR1 is MNHEY and CDR2 SMNVEV (reference sequence). This CDR3 is built from 19 residues.

The CDR3 region is CASSLGSGLLTGELFF. CDR3 coding DNA: TGTGCCAGCAGCTTGGGTAGCGGCTTACTCACCGGGGAGCTGTTTTTT. V is TRBV5-6 and J is TRBJ2-2; D is perhaps TRBD2 (6 bases). Looked up from germline, CDR1 is SGHDT and CDR2 is YYEEEE. The CDR3 contains 16 residues. V was pared by 0 bases and J by 4 bases, with 13 bases between.

The rearrangement uses TRBV11-2 and TRBJ2-1, with TRBD2 matching over 8 bases. Germline assignment: CDR1 SGHAT and CDR2 FQNNGV. There are 15 residues in the CDR3. Trimming removed 4 bases from V and 5 bases from J; junction bases left unmatched: 7. The CDR3 DNA sequence: TGTGCCAGCAGCTCTTTAGCGGGAAGTAACAATGAGCAGTTCTTC. Protein product: CASSSLAGSNNEQFF.

This clone has a single count. Other DNA sequences from this sample encode an identical CDR3 as well. The V and J genes are TRBV7-2 and TRBJ1-1, with 7 bases fitting TRBD1. The CDR3 spans 13 residues. Germline-derived CDR1 and CDR2 are SGHTA and FQGNSA. V shed 5 bases, J shed 4 bases, and the junction held 4 bases outside the gene matches. CDR3 in amino acids: CASSRQGRTEAFF. The DNA for the CDR3 is TGTGCCAGCAGCCGACAGGGTCGCACTGAAGCTTTCTTT.

The chain combines TRBV5-1 with TRBJ2-5, with TRBD1 matching over 11 bases. This CDR3 spans 16 amino acids. The V and J ends lost 0 bases and 2 bases, in that order; junction bases with no gene match: 3. Per the germline V gene, CDR1 is SGHRS and CDR2 is YFSETQ. The chain's CDR3 is CASSLAGTGGQETQYF. As DNA, the CDR3 is TGCGCCAGCAGCTTGGCCGGGACAGGGGGACAAGAGACCCAGTACTTC.

This chain uses TRBV24-1 with TRBJ2-3; 10 nucleotides line up with TRBD1. The CDR3 covers 19 residues. Trimming cost V 1 base and J 3 bases; bases outside gene matches: 12. The germline V gene encodes CDR1 KGHDR and CDR2 SFDVKD. CDR3 bases: TGTGCCACCAGTGATTTAGGGACAGGGGATCTTTTCGGGACAGATACGCAGTATTTT. Translated: CATSDLGTGDLFGTDTQYF.

The chain links TRBV9 to TRBJ2-7, with 10 nucleotides matching TRBD2. This CDR3 spans 15 amino acids. Per the germline V gene, CDR1 is SGDLS and CDR2 is YYNGEE. With V trimmed by 4 bases and J by 5 bases, 9 bases remained unmatched. CDR3 sequence reads: CASSPRTSGLNEQYF. CDR3 sequence (DNA): TGTGCCAGCAGCCCTCGGACTAGCGGTTTAAACGAGCAGTACTTC.

The chain recombines TRBV2 with TRBJ1-6, with D maybe TRBD1 (5 bases). The CDR3 length is 14 residues. V lost 3 bases and J lost 7, with 10 bases in between. Per germline, CDR1 SNHLY and CDR2 FYNNEI. The CDR3 DNA follows: TGTGCCAGCAGTGACGGGGGGGGAAATTCACCCCTCCACTTT. This codes for CASSDGGGNSPLHF.

The table lists this clone with a few counts. V usage is TRBV5-5 and J usage is TRBJ1-5; D unclear. V lost 0 bases and J 0 bases, leaving 7 bases between the germline ends. The CDR3 covers 15 residues. CDR1 is SGHKS, CDR2 YYEKEE, per germline (reference sequence). As DNA, the CDR3 is TGTGCCAGCAGCTTGGTGGCAAATAGCAATCAGCCCCAGCATTTT. Its translation is CASSLVANSNQPQHF.

This clone was recorded a few times. The V call is TRBV27, the J call TRBJ1-2, with 8 bases fitting TRBD1. V lost 6 bases and J lost 2; bases outside the gene matches: 11. CDR3 length: 16 residues. Germline lookup yields CDR1 MNHEY and CDR2 SMNVEV (reference sequence). CDR3 sequence reads: CASSLRLDRANYGYTF. The CDR3 DNA is TGTGCCAGCAGCTTACGACTGGACAGGGCGAACTATGGCTACACCTTC.

This sequence joins TRBV28 and TRBJ1-2; 8 bases line up with TRBD1. The length of the CDR3 is 14 residues. V lost 4 bases to trimming and J lost 4 bases; unmatched junction nucleotides: 5. The germline V gene encodes CDR1 MDHEN and CDR2 SYDVKM. DNA for the CDR3: TGTGCCAGCAGTTCGACAGGGGCCAGCTATGGCTACACCTTC. Protein: CASSSTGASYGYTF.

This rearrangement joins TRBV6-2 or TRBV6-3 to TRBJ2-3; no definite D call. Germline values: CDR1 MNHEY, CDR2 SVGEGT. V lost 3 bases, J lost 6 bases, and 10 bases lay in between. CDR3 size: 13 residues. CDR3 sequence (DNA): TGTGCCAGCAGTTATTTTCCTCCGGATACGCAGTATTTT. This encodes CASSYFPPDTQYF.

In this sample, this clone turned up once. V gene TRBV9 combines with J gene TRBJ2-3, with 9 bases identical to TRBD2. Germline lookup yields CDR1 SGDLS and CDR2 YYNGEE. This CDR3 contains 14 residues. Trimming took 7 bases from V and 1 from J; bases not matched to a gene: 4. In nucleotides, the CDR3 is TGTGCCAGCGCCTTAGCGGGAGGCACAGATACGCAGTATTTT. It yields the protein CASALAGGTDTQYF.

In its sample, this clone was seen many times. V usage is TRBV2 and J usage is TRBJ2-2, with a tentative D call TRBD2 (7 bases). Germline assignment: CDR1 SNHLY and CDR2 FYNNEI. V lost 8 bases and J 12 bases, leaving 22 bases between the germline ends. The CDR3 is 14 amino acids. The CDR3 here is CASDALQGGGKLFF. CDR3 nucleotides: TGTGCCAGCGACGCACTACAGGGAGGGGGAAAGCTGTTTTTT.